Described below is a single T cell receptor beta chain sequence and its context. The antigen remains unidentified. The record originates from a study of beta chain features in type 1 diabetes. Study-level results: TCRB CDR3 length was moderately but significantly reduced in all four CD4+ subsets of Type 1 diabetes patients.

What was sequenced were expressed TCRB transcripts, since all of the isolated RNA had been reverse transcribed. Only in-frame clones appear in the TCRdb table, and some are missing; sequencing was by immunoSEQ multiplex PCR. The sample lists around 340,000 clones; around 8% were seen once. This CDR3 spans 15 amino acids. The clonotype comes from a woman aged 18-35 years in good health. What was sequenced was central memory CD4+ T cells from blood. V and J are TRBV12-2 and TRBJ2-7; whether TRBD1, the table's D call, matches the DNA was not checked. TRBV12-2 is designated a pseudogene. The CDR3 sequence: CASRLPGTTSYEQYF. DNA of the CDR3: TGTGCAAGTCGCCTCCCCGGGACAACCTCCTACGAGCAGTACTTC.